The source of this T cell receptor (beta chain) is a study of OX40 agonist ivuxolimab in advanced cancers. V was trimmed by 4 bases and J by 3 bases, leaving 20 bases between them. From germline, CDR1 is SGDLS and CDR2 YYNGEE. The CDR3 sequence is 17 residues long. Clones were read by immunoSEQ multiplex PCR, and TCRdb kept only the in-frame ones, dropping some. This table holds about 73,000 clones, about 90% found once. The sample consisted of CD4+ or CD8+ T cells sorted from blood, taken in a trial of the OX40 agonist ivuxolimab. This receptor was taken from an adult with an advanced solid tumor such as melanoma, head and neck, liver or kidney cancer. The V call is TRBV9, the J call TRBJ2-1; TRBD2 might be the D (6 bases). The CDR3 DNA sequence: TGTGCCAGCAGCAACAACGCTGGGACTCCGAACTACAATGAGCAGTTCTTC. Its translation: CASSNNAGTPNYNEQFF.